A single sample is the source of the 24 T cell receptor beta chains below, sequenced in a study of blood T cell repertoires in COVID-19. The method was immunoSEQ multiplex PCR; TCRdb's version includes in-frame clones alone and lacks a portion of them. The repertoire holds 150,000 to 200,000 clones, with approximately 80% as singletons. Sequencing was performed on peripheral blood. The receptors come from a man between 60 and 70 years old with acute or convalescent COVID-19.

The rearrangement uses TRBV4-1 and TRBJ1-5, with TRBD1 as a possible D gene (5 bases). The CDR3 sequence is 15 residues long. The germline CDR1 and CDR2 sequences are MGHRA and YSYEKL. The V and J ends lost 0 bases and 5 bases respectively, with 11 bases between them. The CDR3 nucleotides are TGCGCCAGCAGCCAAGATTGGGGGGAGGATCAGCCCCAGCATTTT. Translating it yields CASSQDWGEDQPQHF.

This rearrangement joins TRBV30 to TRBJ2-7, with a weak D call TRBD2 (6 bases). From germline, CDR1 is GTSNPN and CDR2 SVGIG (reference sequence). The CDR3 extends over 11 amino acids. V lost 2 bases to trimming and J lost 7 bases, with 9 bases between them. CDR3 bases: TGTGCCTGGAGTACCGGGAGTGAGCAGTACTTC. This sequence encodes CAWSTGSEQYF.

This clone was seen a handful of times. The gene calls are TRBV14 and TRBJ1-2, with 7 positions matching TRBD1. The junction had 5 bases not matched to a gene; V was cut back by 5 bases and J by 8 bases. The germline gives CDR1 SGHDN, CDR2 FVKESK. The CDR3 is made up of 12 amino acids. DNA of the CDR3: TGTGCCAGCAGCTTAACAGGGGCCGGCTACACCTTC. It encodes CASSLTGAGYTF.

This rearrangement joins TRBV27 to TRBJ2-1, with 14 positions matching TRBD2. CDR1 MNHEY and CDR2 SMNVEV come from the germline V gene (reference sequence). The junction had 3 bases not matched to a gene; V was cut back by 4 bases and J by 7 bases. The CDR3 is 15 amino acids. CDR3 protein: CASSSTSGGGNEQFF. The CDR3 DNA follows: TGTGCCAGCAGTTCGACTAGCGGGGGGGGTAATGAGCAGTTCTTC.

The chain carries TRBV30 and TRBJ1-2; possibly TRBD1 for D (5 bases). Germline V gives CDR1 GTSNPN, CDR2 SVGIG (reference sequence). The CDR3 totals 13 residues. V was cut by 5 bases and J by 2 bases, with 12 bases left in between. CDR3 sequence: CAWEAGGNYGYTF. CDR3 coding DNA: TGTGCCTGGGAGGCTGGGGGGAACTATGGCTACACCTTC.

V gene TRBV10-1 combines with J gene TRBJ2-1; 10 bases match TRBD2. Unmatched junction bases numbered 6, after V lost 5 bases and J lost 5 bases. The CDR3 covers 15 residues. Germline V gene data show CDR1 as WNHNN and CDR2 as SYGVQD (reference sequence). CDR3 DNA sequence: TGCGCCAGCAGTCTAAAGCGGGGGGGGGACAATGAGCAGTTCTTC. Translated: CASSLKRGGDNEQFF.

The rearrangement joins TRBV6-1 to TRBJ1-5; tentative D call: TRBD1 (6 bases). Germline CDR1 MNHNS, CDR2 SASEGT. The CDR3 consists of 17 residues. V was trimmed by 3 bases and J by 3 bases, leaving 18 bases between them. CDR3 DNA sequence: TGTGCCAGCAGTGACTACCTATTGACGGGACACAATCAGCCCCAGCATTTT. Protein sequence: CASSDYLLTGHNQPQHF.

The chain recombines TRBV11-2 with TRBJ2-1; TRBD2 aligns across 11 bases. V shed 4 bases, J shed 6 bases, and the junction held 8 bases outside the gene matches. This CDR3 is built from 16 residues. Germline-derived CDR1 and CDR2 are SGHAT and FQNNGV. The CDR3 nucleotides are TGTGCCAGCAGCTCGACTAGCGGGGAATACATCAATGAGCAGTTCTTC. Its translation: CASSSTSGEYINEQFF.

DNA for the CDR3: TGTGCCAGCAGCCAAGCTTCAGGGATCGGGGAGCTGTTTTTT. It codes for CASSQASGIGELFF. The chain recombines TRBV3-1 (or the pseudogene TRBV3-2) with TRBJ2-2; a possible D gene is TRBD1 (5 bases). Per germline, CDR1 LGHDT and CDR2 YNNKEL (reference sequence). The CDR3 has 14 amino acids. V gave up 1 base and J gave up 7 bases, with 10 bases separating them.

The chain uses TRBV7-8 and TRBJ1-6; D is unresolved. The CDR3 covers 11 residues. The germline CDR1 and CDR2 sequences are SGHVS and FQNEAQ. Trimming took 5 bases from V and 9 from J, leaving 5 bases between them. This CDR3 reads CASSTGSPLHF. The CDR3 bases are TGTGCCAGCAGCACGGGTTCACCCCTCCACTTT. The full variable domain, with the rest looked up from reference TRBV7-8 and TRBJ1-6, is GAGVSQSPRYKVAKRGQDVALRCDPISGHVSLFWYQQALGQGPEFLTYFQNEAQLDKSGLPSDRFFAERPEGSVSTLKIQRTQQEDSAVYLCASSTGSPLHFGNGTRLTVT.

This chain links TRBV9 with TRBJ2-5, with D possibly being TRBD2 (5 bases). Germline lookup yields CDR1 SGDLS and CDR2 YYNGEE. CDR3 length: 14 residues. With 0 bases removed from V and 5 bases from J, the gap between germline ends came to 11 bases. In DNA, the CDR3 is TGTGCCAGCAGCGTAGGAGGGTTGGGCGAGACCCAGTACTTC. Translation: CASSVGGLGETQYF.

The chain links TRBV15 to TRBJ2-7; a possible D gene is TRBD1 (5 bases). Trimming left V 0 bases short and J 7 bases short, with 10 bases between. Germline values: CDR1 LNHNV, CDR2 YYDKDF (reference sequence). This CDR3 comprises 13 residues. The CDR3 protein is CATSRDPGMEQYF. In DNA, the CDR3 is TGTGCCACCAGCAGAGATCCAGGGATGGAGCAGTACTTC. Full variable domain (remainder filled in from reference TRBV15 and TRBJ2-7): DAMVIQNPRYQVTQFGKPVTLSCSQTLNHNVMYWYQQKSSQAPKLLFHYYDKDFNNEADTPDNFQSRRPNTSFCFLDIRSPGLGDTAMYLCATSRDPGMEQYFGPGTRLTVT.

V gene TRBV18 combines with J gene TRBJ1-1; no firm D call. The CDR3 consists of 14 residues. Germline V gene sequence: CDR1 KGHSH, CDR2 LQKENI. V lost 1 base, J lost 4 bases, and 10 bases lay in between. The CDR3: CASSPQASGTEAFF. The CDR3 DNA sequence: TGTGCCAGCTCACCACAGGCCTCGGGCACTGAAGCTTTCTTT.

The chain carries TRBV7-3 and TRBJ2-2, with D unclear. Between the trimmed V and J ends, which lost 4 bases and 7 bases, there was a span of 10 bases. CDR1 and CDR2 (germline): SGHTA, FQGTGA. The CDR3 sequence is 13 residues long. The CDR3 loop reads CASSSTAGGELFF. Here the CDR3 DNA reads TGTGCCAGCAGCTCCACAGCAGGCGGGGAGCTGTTTTTT.

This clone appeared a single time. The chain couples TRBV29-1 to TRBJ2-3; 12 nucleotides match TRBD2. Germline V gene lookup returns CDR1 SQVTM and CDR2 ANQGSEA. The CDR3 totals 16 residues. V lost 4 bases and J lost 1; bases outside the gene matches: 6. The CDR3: CSVGLAGAPGTDTQYF. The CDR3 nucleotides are TGCAGCGTTGGACTAGCGGGGGCCCCTGGCACAGATACGCAGTATTTT.

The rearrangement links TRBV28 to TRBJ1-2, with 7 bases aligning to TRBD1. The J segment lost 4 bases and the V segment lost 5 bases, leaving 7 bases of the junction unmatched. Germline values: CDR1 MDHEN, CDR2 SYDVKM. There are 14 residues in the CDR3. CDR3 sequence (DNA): TGTGCCAGCAGTCCCCCGGACAGGCGCTATGGCTACACCTTC. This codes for CASSPPDRRYGYTF.

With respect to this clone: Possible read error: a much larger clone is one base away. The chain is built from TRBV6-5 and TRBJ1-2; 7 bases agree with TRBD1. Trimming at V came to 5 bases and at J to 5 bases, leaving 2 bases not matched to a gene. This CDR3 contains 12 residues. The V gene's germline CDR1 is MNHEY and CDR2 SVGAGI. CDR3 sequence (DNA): TGTGCCAGCAGTCCAGGGGGTTATGGCTACACCTTC. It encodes CASSPGGYGYTF.

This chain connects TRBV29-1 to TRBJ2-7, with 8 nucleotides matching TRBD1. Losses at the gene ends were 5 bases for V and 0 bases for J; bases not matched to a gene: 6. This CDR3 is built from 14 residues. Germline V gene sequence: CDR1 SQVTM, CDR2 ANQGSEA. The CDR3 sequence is CSVLRQGSSYEQYF. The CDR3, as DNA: TGCAGCGTTCTACGACAGGGGAGCTCCTACGAGCAGTACTTC.

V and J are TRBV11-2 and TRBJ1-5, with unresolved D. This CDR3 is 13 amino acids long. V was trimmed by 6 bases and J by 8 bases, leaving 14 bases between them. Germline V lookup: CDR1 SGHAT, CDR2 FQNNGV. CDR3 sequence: CASSMRVLEPQHF. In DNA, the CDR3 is TGTGCCAGCAGTATGAGGGTTTTGGAGCCCCAGCATTTT.

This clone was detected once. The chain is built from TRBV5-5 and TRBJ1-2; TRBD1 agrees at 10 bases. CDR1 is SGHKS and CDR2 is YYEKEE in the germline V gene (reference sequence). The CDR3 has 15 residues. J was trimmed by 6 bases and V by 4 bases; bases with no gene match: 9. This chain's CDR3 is CASSPWGTGEDGYTF. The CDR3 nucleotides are TGTGCCAGCAGCCCCTGGGGGACAGGGGAGGATGGCTACACCTTC.

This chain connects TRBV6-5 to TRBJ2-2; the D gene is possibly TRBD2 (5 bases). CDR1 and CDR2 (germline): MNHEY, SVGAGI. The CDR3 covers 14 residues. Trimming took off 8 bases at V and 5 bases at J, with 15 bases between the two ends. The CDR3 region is CASLRLPMTGELFF. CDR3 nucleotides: TGTGCCAGCTTAAGACTACCTATGACCGGGGAGCTGTTTTTT.

CDR3 region: CASRPTGGYTF. The DNA for the CDR3 is TGTGCCAGCAGACCGACTGGTGGCTACACCTTC. J is TRBJ1-2 and V is TRBV2, with no clear D. CDR1 SNHLY and CDR2 FYNNEI come from the germline V gene. This CDR3 is built from 11 residues. V was pared by 6 bases and J by 7 bases, with 9 bases between.

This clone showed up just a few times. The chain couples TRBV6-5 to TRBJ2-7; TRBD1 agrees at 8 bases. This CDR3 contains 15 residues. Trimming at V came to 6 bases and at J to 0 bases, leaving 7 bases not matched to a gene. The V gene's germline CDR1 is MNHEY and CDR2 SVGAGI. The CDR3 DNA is TGTGCCAGCAGCCGGCCAGGGGGCAACTCCTACGAGCAGTACTTC. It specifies CASSRPGGNSYEQYF.

CDR3 DNA: TGTGCCAGCTCACCACTTCAGGGTTTAAGGGCCAACGTCCTGACTTTC. This translates into CASSPLQGLRANVLTF. This sequence joins TRBV18 and TRBJ2-6; D is perhaps TRBD1 (5 bases). Germline loops: CDR1 KGHSH, CDR2 LQKENI. V was pared by 1 base and J by 5 bases, with 12 bases between. The CDR3 contains 16 residues.